This T cell receptor (beta chain) was identified during a study of shared clonotypes between healthy human individuals. Replicate PCRs run on sorted subsets employed approximately 0.2 ug DNA, approximately 30,000 T cell genomes. In the original workflow: Filtering was not the same, since immunoSEQ gave junction-only sequences without quality scores. Data came from immunoSEQ multiplex PCR; TCRdb stores just in-frame clones and leaves some out. V, J and clone size are those of that table, while D and trimming were read from the DNA. The data show some 2.4 million clones, with 93% seen just once and 0.36% held by the top ten. The V gene lost 0 bases and the J gene lost 8 bases, with 7 bases spanning the gap. Germline values: CDR1 LGHNA, CDR2 YNFKEQ. This CDR3 spans 12 amino acids.

Sequencing was carried out using naive CD4+ T cells from PBMCs. As to subset: CD45RA+ positively selected. The TCR sequence derives from a man aged 18 to 30 in good health. Some clones in this sample may be carry-over from other donors' samples. The chain employs TRBV4-2 and TRBJ1-2; D unresolved. CDR3 sequence reads: CASSQESGGYTF. The CDR3 DNA reads TGTGCCAGCAGCCAAGAATCCGGCGGCTACACCTTC.